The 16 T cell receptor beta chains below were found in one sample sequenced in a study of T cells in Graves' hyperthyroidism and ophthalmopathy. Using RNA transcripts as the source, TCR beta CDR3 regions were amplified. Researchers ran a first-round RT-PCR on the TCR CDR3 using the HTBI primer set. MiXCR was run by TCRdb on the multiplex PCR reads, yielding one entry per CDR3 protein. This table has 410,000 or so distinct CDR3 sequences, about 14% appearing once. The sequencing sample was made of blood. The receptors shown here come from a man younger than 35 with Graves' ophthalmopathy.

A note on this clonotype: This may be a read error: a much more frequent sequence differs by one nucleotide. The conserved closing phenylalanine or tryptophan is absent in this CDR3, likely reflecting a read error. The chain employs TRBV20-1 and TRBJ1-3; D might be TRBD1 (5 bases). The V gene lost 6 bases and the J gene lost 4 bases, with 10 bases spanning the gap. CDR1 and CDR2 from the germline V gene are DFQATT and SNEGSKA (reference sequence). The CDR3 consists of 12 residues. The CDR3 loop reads CSAPGLGNTIYL. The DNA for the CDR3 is TGCAGTGCCCCAGGGTTGGGAAACACCATATATCTT.

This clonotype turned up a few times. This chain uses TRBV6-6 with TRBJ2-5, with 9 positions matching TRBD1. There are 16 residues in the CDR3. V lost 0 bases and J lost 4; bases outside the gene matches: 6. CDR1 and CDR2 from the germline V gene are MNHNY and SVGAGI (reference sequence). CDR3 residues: CASSYSGQGLGETQYF. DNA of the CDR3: TGTGCCAGCAGTTACTCGGGACAGGGCTTGGGAGAGACCCAGTACTTC.

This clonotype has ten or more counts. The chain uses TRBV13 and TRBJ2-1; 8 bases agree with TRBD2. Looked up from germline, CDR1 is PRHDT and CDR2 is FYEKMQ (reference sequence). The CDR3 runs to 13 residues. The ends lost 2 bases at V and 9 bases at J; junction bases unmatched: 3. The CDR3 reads CASSLSREGEQFF. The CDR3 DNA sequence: TGTGCCAGCAGCTTATCCCGGGAGGGTGAGCAGTTCTTC.

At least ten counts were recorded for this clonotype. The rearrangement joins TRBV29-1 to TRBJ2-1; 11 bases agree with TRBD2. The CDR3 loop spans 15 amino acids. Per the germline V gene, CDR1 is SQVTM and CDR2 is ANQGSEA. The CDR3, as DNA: TGCACCATTAGCGGGGGGGGGAGCTCCTACAATGAGCAGTTCTTC. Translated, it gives CTISGGGSSYNEQFF.

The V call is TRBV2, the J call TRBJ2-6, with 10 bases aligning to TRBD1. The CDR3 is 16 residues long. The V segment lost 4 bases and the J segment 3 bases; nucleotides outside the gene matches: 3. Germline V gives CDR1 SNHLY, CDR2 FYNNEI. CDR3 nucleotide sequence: TGTGCCAGCAGTGTGACAGGGGGCGGTGGGGCCAACGTCCTGACTTTC. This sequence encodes CASSVTGGGGANVLTF.

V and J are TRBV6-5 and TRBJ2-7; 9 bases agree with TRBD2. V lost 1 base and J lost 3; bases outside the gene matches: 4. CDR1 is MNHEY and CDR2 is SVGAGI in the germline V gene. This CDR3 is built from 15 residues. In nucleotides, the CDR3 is TGTGCCAGCAGTTACTTAGCACTAGCGGGCTACGAGCAGTACTTC. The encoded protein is CASSYLALAGYEQYF.

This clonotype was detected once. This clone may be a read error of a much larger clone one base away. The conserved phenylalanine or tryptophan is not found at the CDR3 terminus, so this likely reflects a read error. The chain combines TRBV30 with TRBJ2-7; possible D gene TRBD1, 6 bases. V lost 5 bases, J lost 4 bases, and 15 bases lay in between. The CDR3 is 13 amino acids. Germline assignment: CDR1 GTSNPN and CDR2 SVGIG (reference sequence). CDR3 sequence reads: CAWGGSQFYEQYS. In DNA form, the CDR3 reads TGTGCCTGGGGGGGCTCGCAATTTTACGAGCAGTACTCC.

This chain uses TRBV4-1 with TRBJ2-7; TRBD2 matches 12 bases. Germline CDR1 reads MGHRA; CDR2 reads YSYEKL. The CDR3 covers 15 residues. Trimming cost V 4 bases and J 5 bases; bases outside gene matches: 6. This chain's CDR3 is CASSRTSGILNEQYF. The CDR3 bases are TGCGCCAGCAGCCGGACTAGCGGGATTCTCAACGAGCAGTACTTC.

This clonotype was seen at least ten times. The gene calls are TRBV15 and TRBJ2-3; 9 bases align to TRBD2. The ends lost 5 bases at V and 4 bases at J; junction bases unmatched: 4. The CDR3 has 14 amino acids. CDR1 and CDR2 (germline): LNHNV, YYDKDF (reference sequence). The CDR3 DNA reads TGTGCCACCAGCGCGGGGGGGCGTTCAGATACGCAGTATTTT. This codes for CATSAGGRSDTQYF.

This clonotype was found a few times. The CDR3 spells CASSQDSGGLSYNEQFF. CDR3 bases: TGTGCCAGCAGCCAAGATAGTGGGGGGCTCTCCTACAATGAGCAGTTCTTC. The chain combines TRBV11-2 with TRBJ2-1, with D possibly called TRBD1 or TRBD2 (6 bases each). Germline CDR1 is SGHAT and CDR2 is FQNNGV. CDR3 length: 17 amino acids. V shed 5 bases and J shed 0 bases, with 17 bases lying between them.

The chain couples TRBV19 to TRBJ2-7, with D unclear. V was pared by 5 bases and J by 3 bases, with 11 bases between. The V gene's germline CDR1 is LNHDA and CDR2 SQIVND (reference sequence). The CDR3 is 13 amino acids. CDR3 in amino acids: CASSVDGYYEQYF. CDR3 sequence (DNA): TGTGCCAGTAGTGTGGACGGGTACTACGAGCAGTACTTC.

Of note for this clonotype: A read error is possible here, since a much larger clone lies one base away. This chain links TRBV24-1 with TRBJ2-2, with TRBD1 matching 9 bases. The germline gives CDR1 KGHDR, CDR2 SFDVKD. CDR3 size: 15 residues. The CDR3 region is CAARSGTGKTGELFF. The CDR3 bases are TGTGCCGCCAGATCCGGGACAGGGAAGACCGGGGAGCTGTTTTTT.

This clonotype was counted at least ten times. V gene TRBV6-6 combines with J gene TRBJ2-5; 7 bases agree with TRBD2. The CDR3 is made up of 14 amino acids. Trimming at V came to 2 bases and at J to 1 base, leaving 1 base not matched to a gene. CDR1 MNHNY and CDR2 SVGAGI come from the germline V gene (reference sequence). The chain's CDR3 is CASSYQRGQETQYF. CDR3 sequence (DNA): TGTGCCAGCAGTTACCAGCGGGGCCAAGAGACCCAGTACTTC.

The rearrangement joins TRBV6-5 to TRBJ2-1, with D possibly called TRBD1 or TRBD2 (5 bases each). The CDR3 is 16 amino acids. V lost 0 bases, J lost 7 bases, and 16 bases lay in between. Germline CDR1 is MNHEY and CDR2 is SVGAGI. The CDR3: CASSYSRGWRANEQFF. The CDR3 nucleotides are TGTGCCAGCAGTTACTCCCGGGGCTGGCGTGCGAATGAGCAGTTCTTC.

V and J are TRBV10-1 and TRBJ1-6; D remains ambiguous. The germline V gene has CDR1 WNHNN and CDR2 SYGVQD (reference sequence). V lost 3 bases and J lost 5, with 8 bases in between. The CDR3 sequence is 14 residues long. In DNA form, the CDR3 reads TGCGCCAGCAGTGAAACACAAAATAATTCACCCCTCCACTTT. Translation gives CASSETQNNSPLHF.

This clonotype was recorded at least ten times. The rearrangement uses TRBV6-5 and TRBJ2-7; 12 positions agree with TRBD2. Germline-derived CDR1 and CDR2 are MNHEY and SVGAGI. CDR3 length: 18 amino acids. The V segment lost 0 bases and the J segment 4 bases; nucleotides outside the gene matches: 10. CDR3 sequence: CASSYSLGGTSGRYEQYF. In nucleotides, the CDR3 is TGTGCCAGCAGTTACTCGTTAGGGGGAACTAGCGGGAGGTACGAGCAGTACTTC.